The sequence of this T cell receptor (beta chain) was determined in a study of vaccination and CD4 T cells after COVID-19. On the study more broadly: SARS-CoV-2 was confirmed by nasal swab PCR; disease was mild in fewer than ten, severe in one. The post-vaccine samples came a median 72 days after dose two (range 14 to 241).

TCRdb processed the PCR reads anew with MiXCR; each CDR3 protein has one entry. This table holds some 28,000 distinct CDR3 sequences, under 65% found once. As regards this clonotype: Its specificity is not known.

This CDR3 has 15 amino acids. J gave up 1 base and V 6 bases, and 7 bases lay outside the gene matches. From germline, CDR1 is ENHRY and CDR2 SYGVKD. Notes on the study in general: The median proportion of reactive clones detected only post-vaccination in convalescent patients was around 86%. SARS-CoV-2-reactive clonotypes rose nonsignificantly, with the median going from roughly 19 to 38.

Regarding time point: late sampling 161 to 241 days after vaccination in a few convalescent patients. The specimen comprised CD4+ T cells from blood, sampled about 7 months after SARS-CoV-2 vaccination. This TCR derives from a human donor who had recovered from COVID-19. The rearrangement uses TRBV10-3 and TRBJ2-5; 8 bases are shared with TRBD2. CDR3 in DNA: TGTGCCATCAGCGAACCGGGACTAGGCCAAGAGACCCAGTACTTC. Translated, it gives CAISEPGLGQETQYF.